The 21 T cell receptor beta chains listed next were all sequenced from one sample in a study of cytomegalovirus exposure and HLA in healthy donors (dated by TCRdb to 2016 to 2017). Library method: the immunoSEQ multiplex PCR assay. The multiplex PCR relied on a mix of 60 forward primers for TCR Vbeta segments and 13 reverse primers for TCR Jbeta segments. TCRdb stores this immuneACCESS table with in-frame sequences only. Part of the clones is absent; in the studies checked, under half of the shortfall reflects unresolved V genes, and no reason is known for the rest. This sample comprises around 98,000 clones, around 80% of them detected only once. The ten most abundant clones make up around 1.5% of the sample. The sequencing input was PBMCs. The receptors originated from a man between 40 and 49 years old in good health and CMV-seronegative.

The CDR3 DNA is TGTGCCAGCAGCTTAGGCGGCGGGGGGGGCGTCCCAGACCACTACGAGCAGTACTTC. The encoded protein is CASSLGGGGGVPDHYEQYF. This chain joins TRBV11-3 and TRBJ2-7, with 9 positions matching TRBD2. Germline V gene lookup returns CDR1 SGHNT and CDR2 YENEEA. V shed 1 base and J 3 bases; nucleotides not matched to a gene: 16. This CDR3 spans 19 amino acids.

The rearrangement links TRBV2 to TRBJ1-2; D uncertain. The germline CDR1 and CDR2 sequences are SNHLY and FYNNEI. This CDR3 is 13 amino acids long. Trimming took 6 bases from V and 3 from J, leaving 11 bases between them. CDR3 DNA sequence: TGTGCCAGCAGCCGGACTGATGACTATGGCTACACCTTC. Translation: CASSRTDDYGYTF.

The rearrangement uses TRBV7-6 and TRBJ2-2, with D unclear. The CDR3 is made up of 14 amino acids. Trimming stripped 2 bases from V and 2 bases from J, with 6 bases between. Germline-derived CDR1 and CDR2 are SGHVS and FNYEAQ. CDR3 protein: CASSLRTNTGELFF. As DNA, the CDR3 is TGTGCCAGCAGCTTAAGAACAAACACCGGGGAGCTGTTTTTT. The variable domain in full, with the rest retrieved from reference TRBV7-6 and TRBJ2-2, is GAGVSQSPRYKVTKRGQDVALRCDPISGHVSLYWYRQALGQGPEFLTYFNYEAQQDKSGLPNDRFSAERPEGSISTLTIQRTEQRDSAMYRCASSLRTNTGELFFGEGSRLTVL.

V usage is TRBV5-1 and J usage is TRBJ2-1, with a possible D match to TRBD2 (6 bases). There are 13 residues in the CDR3. CDR1 is SGHRS, CDR2 YFSETQ, per germline. V was pared by 4 bases and J by 9 bases, with 14 bases between. CDR3: CASSIGPGGEQFF. DNA for the CDR3: TGCGCCAGCAGCATAGGGCCCGGGGGTGAGCAGTTCTTC. Full variable domain (missing parts from reference TRBV5-1 and TRBJ2-1): KAGVTQTPRYLIKTRGQQVTLSCSPISGHRSVSWYQQTPGQGLQFLFEYFSETQRNKGNFPGRFSGRQFSNSRSEMNVSTLELGDSALYLCASSIGPGGEQFFGPGTRLTVL.

The rearrangement uses TRBV19 and TRBJ1-1; possible D gene TRBD1, 6 bases. The ends were cut back, 1 base at V and 4 bases at J, with 13 bases in the middle. CDR3 length equals 15 residues. Germline CDR1 and CDR2: LNHDA and SQIVND (reference sequence). DNA for the CDR3: TGTGCCAGTAGTATAGTAGCGGGGGCGGCCACTGAAGCTTTCTTT. Translating gives CASSIVAGAATEAFF. The complete variable domain, with remaining parts taken from reference TRBV19 and TRBJ1-1, reads DGGITQSPKYLFRKEGQNVTLSCEQNLNHDAMYWYRQDPGQGLRLIYYSQIVNDFQKGDIAEGYSVSREKKESFPLTVTSAQKNPTAFYLCASSIVAGAATEAFFGQGTRLTVV.

The sample holds a few counts of this clone. This rearrangement joins TRBV10-3 to TRBJ1-4, with TRBD1 as a possible D gene (5 bases). This CDR3 has 15 residues. CDR1 ENHRY and CDR2 SYGVKD come from the germline V gene. Trimming removed 5 bases from V and 8 bases from J, with 18 bases in between. CDR3 bases: TGTGCCATCAGTCCGGACGGGACTTTAAGGGAAAAACTGTTTTTT. It encodes CAISPDGTLREKLFF.

The chain recombines TRBV30 with TRBJ2-7; no definite D call. The CDR3 runs 12 residues. The V end was cut by 4 bases, the J end by 1 base, with 8 bases between. The germline V gene encodes CDR1 GTSNPN and CDR2 SVGIG (reference sequence). This CDR3 is CAWTRGSYEQYF. CDR3 DNA: TGTGCCTGGACTAGAGGTTCCTACGAGCAGTACTTC.

J is TRBJ2-3 and V is TRBV19; D possibly corresponds to TRBD1 (6 bases). Germline CDR1 reads LNHDA; CDR2 reads SQIVND (reference sequence). Trimming took off 2 bases at V and 1 base at J, with 13 bases between the two ends. The CDR3 extends over 16 amino acids. The CDR3, as DNA: TGTGCCAGTAGTATATTGGGGGCCCCGGGCACAGATACGCAGTATTTT. Translated: CASSILGAPGTDTQYF.

The chain recombines TRBV2 with TRBJ1-2, with 7 bases identical to TRBD1. J gave up 7 bases and V 1 base, and 6 bases lay outside the gene matches. The germline gives CDR1 SNHLY, CDR2 FYNNEI. This CDR3 spans 14 amino acids. The CDR3 DNA reads as TGTGCCAGCAGTGAAGGGCAGGGGGGTAGTGGCTACACCTTC. It translates to CASSEGQGGSGYTF.

This chain connects TRBV6-1 to TRBJ2-7, with D possibly TRBD2 on 5 matching bases. The germline CDR1 and CDR2 sequences are MNHNS and SASEGT. The CDR3 contains 12 residues. Trimming cost V 4 bases and J 6 bases, with 10 bases left between them. CDR3 in amino acids: CASSVWTSEQYF. Here the CDR3 DNA reads TGTGCCAGCAGTGTTTGGACTTCCGAGCAGTACTTC.

The J gene is TRBJ1-3, the V gene TRBV6-1; no clear D gene. CDR1 is MNHNS, CDR2 SASEGT, per germline. V lost 7 bases, J lost 3 bases, and 10 bases lay in between. The CDR3 has 13 residues. The CDR3 bases are TGTGCCAGCATCCCGGGGAATGGAAACACCATATATTTT. Encoded protein: CASIPGNGNTIYF.

The chain has TRBV10-2 and TRBJ2-7; TRBD1 aligns across 9 bases. The V and J ends lost 9 bases and 1 base, in that order; junction bases with no gene match: 7. CDR3 length: 14 residues. Germline loops: CDR1 WSHSY, CDR2 SAAADI. The CDR3 spells CASSGTGFSYEQYF. In nucleotides, the CDR3 is TGCGCCAGTTCCGGGACAGGGTTTTCCTACGAGCAGTACTTC.

The J gene is TRBJ2-1, the V gene TRBV5-6; tentative D call: TRBD2 (6 bases). CDR3 length equals 15 residues. V was trimmed by 2 bases and J by 7 bases, leaving 16 bases between them. Germline V gene data show CDR1 as SGHDT and CDR2 as YYEEEE. This chain's CDR3 is CASSLGGTLLNEQFF. CDR3 sequence (DNA): TGTGCCAGCAGCTTAGGCGGGACTTTATTAAATGAGCAGTTCTTC.

This clone has a single count. The V gene is TRBV30, the J gene TRBJ1-2; D possibly corresponds to TRBD1 (5 bases). The CDR3 spans 11 residues. Germline lookup yields CDR1 GTSNPN and CDR2 SVGIG (reference sequence). V lost 4 bases and J 8 bases, leaving 11 bases between the germline ends. As DNA, the CDR3 is TGTGCCTGGAAATTCAGGGTCGGCTACACCTTC. It codes for CAWKFRVGYTF.

The rearrangement uses TRBV6-1 and TRBJ1-5; D possibly corresponds to TRBD1 (6 bases). This CDR3 is built from 19 residues. Trimming cost V 4 bases and J 2 bases, with 24 bases left between them. Germline V gives CDR1 MNHNS, CDR2 SASEGT. CDR3: CASSGAEDRFRDGNQPQHF. The CDR3 bases are TGTGCCAGCAGTGGGGCCGAAGACAGGTTCCGAGATGGCAATCAGCCCCAGCATTTT.

V and J are TRBV15 and TRBJ1-4; perhaps TRBD1 as D (6 bases). The CDR3 covers 14 residues. Germline V gene data show CDR1 as LNHNV and CDR2 as YYDKDF (reference sequence). V lost 9 bases to trimming and J lost 3 bases, with 14 bases between them. CDR3 loop: CATQLRGSNEKLFF. DNA of the CDR3: TGTGCCACTCAGCTCAGGGGATCTAATGAAAAACTGTTTTTT.

The CDR3 reads CASSPTGGSTDTQYF. The CDR3 bases are TGTGCCAGCTCACCGACGGGGGGGAGCACAGATACGCAGTATTTT. The chain couples TRBV18 to TRBJ2-3; TRBD2 matches 8 bases. V lost 3 bases, J lost 0 bases, and 2 bases stayed unmatched. This CDR3 has 15 amino acids. Germline V gene data show CDR1 as KGHSH and CDR2 as LQKENI.

The chain is built from TRBV29-1 and TRBJ1-2, with 9 bases identical to TRBD1. The CDR3 loop spans 12 amino acids. V dropped 7 bases and J dropped 8; count of bases not matched to a gene: 8. Germline V CDR1 and CDR2: SQVTM, ANQGSEA. CDR3 DNA: TGCAGCGACAGGACAGGGGACGAGGGCTACACCTTC. Translating gives CSDRTGDEGYTF.

As for this clone: One junction end disagrees with the germline gene, perhaps due to a read error. The CDR3 DNA reads as TGTGCCAGCAGTATGTCCGCGGCTAATGAAAAACTGTTTTTT. The encoded protein is CASSMSAANEKLFF. The chain links TRBV19 to TRBJ1-4; no clear D. This CDR3 is built from 14 residues. Germline V gene lookup returns CDR1 LNHDA and CDR2 SQIVND (reference sequence).

The chain links TRBV28 to TRBJ1-4; 10 bases map to TRBD1. V lost 7 bases, J lost 8 bases, and 7 bases stayed unmatched. The CDR3 totals 14 residues. In germline, CDR1 is MDHEN, CDR2 SYDVKM. The chain's CDR3 is CASNTGQGLEKLFF. The CDR3 region has the DNA TGTGCCAGCAACACGGGACAGGGGCTGGAAAAACTGTTTTTT.

The V gene is TRBV7-2, the J gene TRBJ1-1; tentative D call: TRBD1 (5 bases). CDR1 is SGHTA, CDR2 FQGNSA, per germline. V was shortened by 5 bases and J by 2 bases, with 15 bases between the two germline ends. CDR3 size: 15 residues. Here the CDR3 DNA reads TGTGCCAGCAGCCTCCAACAGGCGTCTAACACTGAAGCTTTCTTT. Its translation is CASSLQQASNTEAFF.